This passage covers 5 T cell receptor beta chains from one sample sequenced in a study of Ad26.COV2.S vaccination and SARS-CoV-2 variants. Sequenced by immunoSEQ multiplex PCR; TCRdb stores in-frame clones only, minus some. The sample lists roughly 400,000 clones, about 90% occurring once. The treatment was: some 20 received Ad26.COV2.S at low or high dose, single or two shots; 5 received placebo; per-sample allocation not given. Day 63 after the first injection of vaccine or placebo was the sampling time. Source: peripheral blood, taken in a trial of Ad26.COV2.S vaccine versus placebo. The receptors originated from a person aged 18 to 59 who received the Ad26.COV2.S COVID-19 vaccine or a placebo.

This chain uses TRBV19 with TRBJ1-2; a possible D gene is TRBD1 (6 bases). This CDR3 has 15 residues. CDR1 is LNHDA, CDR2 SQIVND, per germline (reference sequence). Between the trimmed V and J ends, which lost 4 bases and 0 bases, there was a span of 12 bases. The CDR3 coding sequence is TGTGCCAGTAGTACACAGGGTACGGCTAACTATGGCTACACCTTC. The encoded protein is CASSTQGTANYGYTF.

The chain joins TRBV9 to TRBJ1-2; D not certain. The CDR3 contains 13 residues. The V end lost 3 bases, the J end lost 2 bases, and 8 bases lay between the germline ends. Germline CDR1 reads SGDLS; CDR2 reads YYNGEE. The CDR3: CASSGAVNYGYTF. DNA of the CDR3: TGTGCCAGCAGCGGGGCAGTGAACTATGGCTACACCTTC.

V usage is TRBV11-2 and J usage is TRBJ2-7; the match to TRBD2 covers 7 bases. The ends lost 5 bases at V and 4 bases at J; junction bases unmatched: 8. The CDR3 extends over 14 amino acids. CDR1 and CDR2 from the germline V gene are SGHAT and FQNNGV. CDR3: CASSLASGGYEQYF. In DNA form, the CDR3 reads TGTGCCAGCAGCCTAGCTAGCGGAGGGTACGAGCAGTACTTC.

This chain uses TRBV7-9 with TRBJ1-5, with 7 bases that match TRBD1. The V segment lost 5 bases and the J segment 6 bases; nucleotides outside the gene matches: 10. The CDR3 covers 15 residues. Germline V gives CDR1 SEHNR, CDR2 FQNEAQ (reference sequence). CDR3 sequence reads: CASSPTGVAVQPQHF. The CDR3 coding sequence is TGTGCCAGCAGCCCCACAGGGGTGGCCGTTCAGCCCCAGCATTTT.

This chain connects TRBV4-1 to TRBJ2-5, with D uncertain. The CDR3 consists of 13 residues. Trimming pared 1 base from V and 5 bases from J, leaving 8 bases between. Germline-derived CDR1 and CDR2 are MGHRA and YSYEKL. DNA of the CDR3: TGCGCCAGCAGCCAAGCCCTAGGGGAGACCCAGTACTTC. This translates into CASSQALGETQYF.